This paragraph covers one T cell receptor (beta chain) sequence. TCRdb processed the 5' RACE reads anew with MiXCR; each CDR3 protein has one entry. The repertoire consists of fewer than 450,000 distinct CDR3 sequences, with under 30% occurring once and the leading ten covering roughly 6.1%. The sample originates from a study of identical twins' blood T cells. The sequence was obtained from a woman aged 18-55 years in good health. Sequences were obtained from PBMCs.

The CDR3 reads CASSFGAGYGYTF. CDR3 coding DNA: TGTGCCAGCAGCTTCGGGGCGGGGTATGGCTACACCTTC. This chain joins TRBV11-2 and TRBJ1-2, with a weak D call TRBD1 (5 bases). V gave up 3 bases and J gave up 5 bases, with 10 bases separating them. CDR3 length equals 13 residues. Looked up from germline, CDR1 is SGHAT and CDR2 is FQNNGV.